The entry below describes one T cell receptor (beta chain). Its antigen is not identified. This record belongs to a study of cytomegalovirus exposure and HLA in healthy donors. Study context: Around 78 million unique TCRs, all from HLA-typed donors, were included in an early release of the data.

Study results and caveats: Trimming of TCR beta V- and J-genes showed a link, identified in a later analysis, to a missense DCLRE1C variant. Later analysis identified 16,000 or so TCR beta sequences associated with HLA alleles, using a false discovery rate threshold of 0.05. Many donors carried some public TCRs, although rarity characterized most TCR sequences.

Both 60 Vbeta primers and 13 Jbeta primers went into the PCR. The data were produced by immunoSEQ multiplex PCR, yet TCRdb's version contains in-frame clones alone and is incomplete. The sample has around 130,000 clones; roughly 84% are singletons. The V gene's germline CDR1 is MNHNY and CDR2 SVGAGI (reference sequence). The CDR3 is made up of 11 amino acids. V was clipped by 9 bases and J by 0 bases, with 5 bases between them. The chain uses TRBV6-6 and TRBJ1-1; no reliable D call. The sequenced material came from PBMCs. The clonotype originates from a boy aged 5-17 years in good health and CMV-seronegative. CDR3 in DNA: TGTGCCAGTCGGGTGAACACTGAAGCTTTCTTT. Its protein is CASRVNTEAFF.